This T cell receptor (beta chain) was recorded in a study of OX40 agonist ivuxolimab in advanced cancers. Broadly, across the study: The costimulatory receptor OX40 (CD134) was targeted by ivuxolimab, a fully human IgG2 agonistic monoclonal antibody. In the dose-escalation cohort, approximately 82% of patients were male, and the mean age was 60 years with a range of roughly 23 to 79. The paper reports the monotherapy dose-escalation portion (N of about 50 patients) of the phase I ivuxolimab trial. Of the roughly 50 dose-escalation patients, hepatocellular carcinoma was present in some 19, melanoma in approximately 15, renal cell carcinoma in 9 and head and neck cancer in 9. Peripheral TCRbeta sequencing was intended to test whether TCR sequence diversity was altered and clonal T-cell expansion was caused by ivuxolimab. Intravenous ivuxolimab was administered to patients every 2 weeks at six dose levels: 0.01, 0.1, 0.3, 1.5, 3 and 10 mg/kg. Patients were allowed to have had prior anti-PD-1, anti-PD-L1 or anti-CTLA-4 therapy, and around 41% of the dose-escalation patients had previously received checkpoint inhibitors. Partial responses occurred in three dose-escalation patients, of whom one had hepatocellular carcinoma and two had cutaneous melanoma. The paper's findings and limits, for the study overall: Low levels of normalized T-cell clonal expansion were also seen in some patients who did not respond. At doses of 0.1 to 3.0 mg/kg, clonal expansion of both CD4+ and CD8+ T cells in blood was seen between baseline and week 6. In the 0.1-3.0 mg/kg groups, partial responders were among the patients with the lowest normalized peripheral clonal expansion, particularly in CD8+ T cells. Which antigens the clonally expanded peripheral T cells were specific for was not determined. On average, CD8+ T cells showed more expanded clones than CD4+ T cells after ivuxolimab.

The trial excluded patients who had a history of autoimmune disease or were on systemic immunosuppression. Peripheral blood for TCR sequencing was drawn from every dose cohort at baseline, at cycle 4 day 1 and at cycle 7 day 1. The samples were taken from a phase I, first-in-human, multicenter, open-label dose-escalation trial of ivuxolimab. Adults with locally advanced or metastatic melanoma, renal cell, hepatocellular, or head and neck squamous cell carcinoma were enrolled in the trial. Before TCR sequencing, CD4+ T cells and CD8+ T cells were sorted from peripheral blood as separate populations. For sequencing of the TCRbeta CDR3 region, genomic DNA was extracted from the sorted cells. The immunoSEQ Assay was used for sequencing of TCRbeta CDR3 regions. The table comes from immuneACCESS by way of TCRdb, which keeps in-frame sequences with V and J called. Part of the clones is missing from these tables; in studies checked, under half for an unresolved V gene and the rest for unknown reasons. This sample gives roughly 77,000 clones in total; 81% of them show up just once. The ten largest clonotypes hold 4.6% of the sample.

Regarding this clone: Its cognate antigen has yet to be identified. There are no base qualities to consult, and no much larger clone falls within one base.

The germline V gene provides CDR1 ENHRY and CDR2 SYGVKD. Its CDR3 holds 15 amino acids, cysteine through phenylalanine. Only the CDR3 region is kept as DNA, spanning 45 bases read in frame from base 1. The sample consisted of CD4+ or CD8+ T cells sorted from blood, taken in a trial of the OX40 agonist ivuxolimab. The TCR originated in an adult with an advanced solid tumor such as melanoma, head and neck, liver or kidney cancer. The sequence links TRBV10-3 to TRBJ2-5, and 7 bases in between align with TRBD2. The closer fit of TRBJ2-7 to the DNA end suggests the J call may be wrong. The nucleotide sequence reads as follows: TGTGCCATCAGTGAGTCGGCGGGAGAATCCTACGAGCAGTACTTC. This sequence encodes CAISESAGESYEQYF.